The 29 T cell receptor beta chains listed next were all sequenced from one sample in a study of lymphopenia after photon versus proton radiotherapy. TCRdb keeps only in-frame clones here, not all; method: immunoSEQ multiplex PCR. The table records about 40,000 clones, more than 75% of them present only once. The sequences come from peripheral blood, collected from a patient treated with photon-based radiotherapy. Receptors originate from a middle-aged man with gastric cancer.

This clone was observed a few times. The chain employs TRBV7-9 and TRBJ2-2; a weak D match, TRBD2 (6 bases). CDR1 and CDR2 from the germline V gene are SEHNR and FQNEAQ (reference sequence). Trimming shortened V by 5 bases and J by 4 bases, and 26 bases separated the two germline ends. This CDR3 is 19 amino acids long. CDR3 sequence reads: CASSPGTWYQPRGTGELFF. Written as DNA, the CDR3 is TGTGCCAGCAGCCCCGGGACTTGGTATCAGCCGCGAGGCACCGGGGAGCTGTTTTTT.

In this sample, this clone turned up a few times. The chain links TRBV5-6 to TRBJ1-2; D gene uncertain. The length of the CDR3 is 13 residues. Trimming removed 4 bases from V and 2 bases from J, with 9 bases in between. Germline CDR1 and CDR2: SGHDT and YYEEEE. CDR3 DNA: TGTGCCAGCAGCGCCCTGACAAACTATGGCTACACCTTC. Protein sequence: CASSALTNYGYTF. The full variable domain, in which reference TRBV5-6 and TRBJ1-2 provide the parts outside the CDR3, is DAGVTQSPTHLIKTRGQQVTLRCSPKSGHDTVSWYQQALGQGPQFIFQYYEEEERQRGNFPDRFSGHQFPNYSSELNVNALLLGDSALYLCASSALTNYGYTFGSGTRLTVV.

The V call is TRBV21-1, the J call TRBJ2-1. TRBV21-1 corresponds to a pseudogene. The CDR3 runs 14 residues. In DNA form, the CDR3 reads TGTGCCAGCATAGACGCCGGTTTTGGGAATGAGCAGTTCTTC. It codes for CASIDAGFGNEQFF.

CDR3 DNA: TGCGCCAGCAGCTCACTGTCCCGGGACAGAGTCTACGAGCAGTACTTC. Translated, it gives CASSSLSRDRVYEQYF. The chain recombines TRBV5-1 with TRBJ2-7; 7 nucleotides line up with TRBD1. The CDR3 runs to 16 residues. Germline V gives CDR1 SGHRS, CDR2 YFSETQ. The V segment lost 3 bases and the J segment 3 bases; nucleotides outside the gene matches: 12.

V usage is TRBV4-3 and J usage is TRBJ1-2; possible D gene TRBD1, 6 bases. The CDR3 length is 14 residues. With 0 bases removed from V and 8 bases from J, the gap between germline ends came to 13 bases. CDR1 and CDR2 (germline): LGHNA, YSLEER. CDR3 sequence reads: CASSQDVGGAGYTF. The CDR3 coding sequence is TGCGCCAGCAGCCAAGATGTCGGGGGCGCAGGCTACACCTTC.

The rearrangement links TRBV28 to TRBJ1-3; D remains ambiguous. V was pared by 2 bases and J by 4 bases, with 9 bases between. This CDR3 contains 14 residues. From germline, CDR1 is MDHEN and CDR2 SYDVKM. The CDR3 sequence: CASSLPGNGNTIYF. CDR3 DNA sequence: TGTGCCAGCAGTTTACCGGGGAACGGAAACACCATATATTTT.

V usage is TRBV12-5 and J usage is TRBJ2-7; 15 positions match TRBD2. CDR3 length: 16 residues. The J segment lost 0 bases and the V segment lost 4 bases, leaving 1 base of the junction unmatched. The V gene's germline CDR1 is LGHNT and CDR2 FRNRAP. The DNA of the CDR3 is TGTGCTAGTGGTTCGGGACTAGCGGGAGGCTCCTACGAGCAGTACTTC. Protein sequence: CASGSGLAGGSYEQYF.

The chain uses TRBV2 and TRBJ2-2; no reliable D call. Germline V gene data show CDR1 as SNHLY and CDR2 as FYNNEI. Trimming pared 10 bases from V and 0 bases from J, leaving 9 bases between. CDR3 length: 13 residues. The CDR3: CATTAANTGELFF. In DNA, the CDR3 is TGTGCCACCACGGCCGCGAACACCGGGGAGCTGTTTTTT.

This clone was observed a single time. This chain joins TRBV10-1 and TRBJ1-3; D is undetermined. Germline CDR1 is WNHNN and CDR2 is SYGVQD (reference sequence). V was shortened by 3 bases and J by 0 bases, with 9 bases between the two germline ends. The CDR3 spans 15 residues. The CDR3 DNA reads as TGCGCCAGCAGTGACGGAGCCGGCTCTGGAAACACCATATATTTT. As protein: CASSDGAGSGNTIYF.

The chain combines TRBV5-1 with TRBJ1-3; D is unclear. CDR3 length: 14 amino acids. The germline CDR1 and CDR2 sequences are SGHRS and YFSETQ. V was cut by 5 bases and J by 0 bases, with 9 bases left in between. This CDR3 reads CASSPGRSGNTIYF. In DNA, the CDR3 is TGCGCCAGCAGTCCCGGACGCTCTGGAAACACCATATATTTT. Supplemented by reference TRBV5-1 and TRBJ1-3, the full variable domain reads KAGVTQTPRYLIKTRGQQVTLSCSPISGHRSVSWYQQTPGQGLQFLFEYFSETQRNKGNFPGRFSGRQFSNSRSEMNVSTLELGDSALYLCASSPGRSGNTIYFGEGSWLTVV.

This rearrangement joins TRBV5-5 to TRBJ2-3; D possibly corresponds to TRBD2 (6 bases). This CDR3 comprises 15 residues. The V end was cut by 5 bases, the J end by 6 bases, with 19 bases between. The germline V gene encodes CDR1 SGHKS and CDR2 YYEKEE (reference sequence). CDR3 loop: CASRPIADRRDTQYF. The CDR3 DNA sequence: TGTGCCAGCAGGCCCATAGCGGACCGAAGGGATACGCAGTATTTT.

The CDR3 reads CASSEAEGGLKAFF. In nucleotides, the CDR3 is TGTGCCAGCAGTGAAGCCGAGGGAGGGTTGAAAGCTTTCTTT. This sequence joins TRBV2 and TRBJ1-1; D is unclear. Trimming removed 0 bases from V and 9 bases from J, with 14 bases in between. Germline lookup yields CDR1 SNHLY and CDR2 FYNNEI. CDR3 length equals 14 residues. Full variable domain (remainder filled in from reference TRBV2 and TRBJ1-1): EPEVTQTPSHQVTQMGQEVILRCVPISNHLYFYWYRQILGQKVEFLVSFYNNEISEKSEIFDDQFSVERPDGSNFTLKIRSTKLEDSAMYFCASSEAEGGLKAFFGQGTRLTVV.

This clone was counted once. The chain joins TRBV19 to TRBJ2-2, with D hard to call. CDR1 LNHDA and CDR2 SQIVND come from the germline V gene (reference sequence). Trimming shortened V by 9 bases and J by 0 bases, and 11 bases separated the two germline ends. The length of the CDR3 is 14 residues. The CDR3, as DNA: TGTGCCAGCGCTAACTGGGCGAACACCGGGGAGCTGTTTTTT. It yields the protein CASANWANTGELFF.

Only a few counts were recorded for this clone. The V and J genes are TRBV28 and TRBJ2-7, with TRBD2 matching 11 bases. The germline gives CDR1 MDHEN, CDR2 SYDVKM. V lost 6 bases and J lost 2; bases outside the gene matches: 15. There are 18 residues in the CDR3. In nucleotides, the CDR3 is TGTGCCAGCAGAGAAGAACAATGGTTGGGACTAGCGGCCTACGAGCAGTACTTC. Its protein is CASREEQWLGLAAYEQYF.

This clone came up a few times. The V and J genes are TRBV18 and TRBJ2-1; 9 bases agree with TRBD2. CDR3 length: 15 amino acids. V lost 2 bases and J lost 5; bases outside the gene matches: 4. Germline loops: CDR1 KGHSH, CDR2 LQKENI. CDR3 loop: CASSPKVAGDNEQFF. The DNA for the CDR3 is TGTGCCAGCTCACCAAAGGTAGCGGGAGACAATGAGCAGTTCTTC.

The chain is built from TRBV7-2 and TRBJ2-3, with D perhaps TRBD1 (6 bases). The germline V and J ends were trimmed by 6 bases and 2 bases, with 12 bases remaining between them. The CDR3 is 14 amino acids. Per the germline V gene, CDR1 is SGHTA and CDR2 is FQGNSA. CDR3 region: CASSNDRYTDTQYF. The DNA for the CDR3 is TGTGCCAGCAGTAACGACAGGTACACAGATACGCAGTATTTT. Variable domain in full (rest from reference TRBV7-2 and TRBJ2-3): GAGVSQSPSNKVTEKGKDVELRCDPISGHTALYWYRQSLGQGLEFLIYFQGNSAPDKSGLPSDRFSAERTGGSVSTLTIQRTQQEDSAVYLCASSNDRYTDTQYFGPGTRLTVL.

This clone came up once. The V gene is TRBV19, the J gene TRBJ2-1; 9 bases align to TRBD2. V shed 6 bases and J 0 bases; nucleotides not matched to a gene: 6. The germline V gene has CDR1 LNHDA and CDR2 SQIVND (reference sequence). The CDR3 length is 16 residues. The CDR3, as DNA: TGTGCCAGTAGGCCACTTAGCGGGAGCTCCTACAATGAGCAGTTCTTC. It encodes CASRPLSGSSYNEQFF.

V usage is TRBV28 and J usage is TRBJ2-3; D could derive from TRBD1 or TRBD2 (5 bases each). Germline V gene sequence: CDR1 MDHEN, CDR2 SYDVKM. The V and J ends lost 7 bases and 0 bases respectively, with 14 bases between them. The CDR3 totals 15 residues. Here the CDR3 reads CASTPPGPSTDTQYF. CDR3 nucleotide sequence: TGTGCCAGCACCCCCCCGGGGCCCAGCACAGATACGCAGTATTTT.

The J gene is TRBJ2-3, the V gene TRBV29-1, with D tentatively TRBD2 (5 bases). Per germline, CDR1 SQVTM and CDR2 ANQGSEA. CDR3 length: 12 amino acids. Trimming stripped 3 bases from V and 1 base from J, with 5 bases between. The CDR3 loop reads CSVDGGTDTQYF. The CDR3 nucleotides read TGCAGCGTTGACGGGGGCACAGATACGCAGTATTTT.

V gene TRBV25-1 combines with J gene TRBJ1-1; 7 bases match TRBD1. The length of the CDR3 is 16 residues. V was pared by 3 bases and J by 0 bases, with 7 bases of the junction left unmatched. From germline, CDR1 is MGHDK and CDR2 SYGVNS. CDR3 in DNA: TGTGCCAGCAGTGATCTCCGACAGGGAATGAACACTGAAGCTTTCTTT. As protein: CASSDLRQGMNTEAFF.

The chain combines TRBV6-5 with TRBJ1-1, with a tentative D call TRBD1 (5 bases). The V end was cut by 6 bases, the J end by 4 bases, with 15 bases between. The length of the CDR3 is 14 residues. Germline V gives CDR1 MNHEY, CDR2 SVGAGI. The chain's CDR3 is CASRARDARTEAFF. The CDR3 nucleotides are TGTGCCAGCAGGGCCAGGGACGCACGCACTGAAGCTTTCTTT.

V and J are TRBV4-1 and TRBJ2-7; 7 bases map to TRBD1. CDR3 size: 16 residues. Per the germline V gene, CDR1 is MGHRA and CDR2 is YSYEKL. V trimming: 0 bases; J trimming: 2 bases; junction bases outside the gene matches: 7. Here the CDR3 DNA reads TGCGCCAGCAGCCAAGACATGGACAGGCCGGCCTACGAGCAGTACTTC. Protein sequence: CASSQDMDRPAYEQYF.

This chain connects TRBV28 to TRBJ1-5, with a weak D call TRBD1 (6 bases). V dropped 3 bases and J dropped 0 bases, with 15 bases sitting between them. This CDR3 contains 17 residues. The germline CDR1 and CDR2 sequences are MDHEN and SYDVKM. CDR3 protein: CASSLGGGAYSNQPQHF. The CDR3 nucleotides read TGTGCCAGCAGTTTGGGAGGGGGTGCCTATAGCAATCAGCCCCAGCATTTT.

This sequence joins TRBV11-2 and TRBJ1-2, with D perhaps matching TRBD1 (5 bases). CDR1 SGHAT and CDR2 FQNNGV come from the germline V gene. The CDR3 loop spans 15 amino acids. V gave up 0 bases and J gave up 4 bases, with 12 bases separating them. CDR3: CASSLDQGGGYGYTF. CDR3 coding DNA: TGTGCCAGCAGCTTAGATCAGGGAGGTGGCTATGGCTACACCTTC.

The chain is built from TRBV19 and TRBJ1-4, with 11 bases lining up with TRBD1. Per the germline V gene, CDR1 is LNHDA and CDR2 is SQIVND (reference sequence). This CDR3 region has 15 residues. J lost 8 bases, V lost 5 bases, and 7 bases had no gene match. This chain's CDR3 is CASSPRTGGLEKLFF. CDR3 sequence (DNA): TGTGCCAGTAGTCCCCGGACAGGGGGCTTGGAAAAACTGTTTTTT.

In its sample, this clone was seen once. The genes are TRBV7-8 and TRBJ2-1; 9 bases map to TRBD1. The CDR3 is 15 residues long. The V gene's germline CDR1 is SGHVS and CDR2 FQNEAQ. After removal of 5 bases from V and 2 bases from J, the junction contained 4 bases not matched to a gene. The CDR3 DNA reads TGTGCCAGCAGCATACAGGGGGCGGCCTACAATGAGCAGTTCTTC. This gives the protein CASSIQGAAYNEQFF.

The chain couples TRBV4-1 to TRBJ1-2; D call uncertain. CDR3 size: 16 residues. V shed 0 bases and J shed 6 bases, with 17 bases lying between them. CDR1 is MGHRA, CDR2 YSYEKL, per germline. The CDR3 here is CASSQEMTYRTHGYTF. CDR3 sequence (DNA): TGCGCCAGCAGCCAAGAGATGACCTACAGAACCCATGGCTACACCTTC.

The chain recombines TRBV5-1 with TRBJ2-7; TRBD1 aligns across 7 bases. The junction had 7 bases not matched to a gene; V was cut back by 5 bases and J by 5 bases. The CDR3 has 13 residues. Germline loops: CDR1 SGHRS, CDR2 YFSETQ. Here the CDR3 reads CASSSTGWNEQYF. Written as DNA, the CDR3 is TGCGCCAGCAGTTCGACAGGGTGGAACGAGCAGTACTTC.

The chain recombines TRBV4-1 with TRBJ1-4; maybe TRBD1 (5 bases). The germline V gene encodes CDR1 MGHRA and CDR2 YSYEKL. This CDR3 has 15 amino acids. Trimming stripped 1 base from V and 6 bases from J, with 12 bases between. This CDR3 is CASSQVRVGDEKLFF. The CDR3 DNA follows: TGCGCCAGCAGCCAAGTCAGGGTTGGCGATGAAAAACTGTTTTTT.